The 15 T cell receptor beta chains reported below all come from one sample, sequenced in a study of spatial heterogeneity in lung cancer. Study-wide results and caveats: One measure, the expanded intratumoral alpha and beta TCR count, tracked tumor mutation counts.

The time point denotes: sample taken at primary tumor resection. These TCRs are of unknown antigen specificity. In TCRdb, the 5' RACE reads were re-called with MiXCR into one record per CDR3 protein. The table includes 9,000 to 13,000 distinct CDR3 sequences, approximately 12% detected once. The sample here was lung tumor tissue, taken at surgery. The receptors were gathered from a male donor with early-stage non-small cell lung cancer.

There are many counts of this clonotype. The chain carries TRBV3-1 and TRBJ2-5; the D gene is possibly TRBD1 (5 bases). This CDR3 has 14 residues. From germline, CDR1 is LGHDT and CDR2 YNNKEL (reference sequence). Trimming took off 4 bases at V and 4 bases at J, with 13 bases between the two ends. The CDR3 spells CASSPTVNRETQYF. The CDR3 DNA follows: TGTGCCAGCAGCCCGACAGTCAATAGAGAGACCCAGTACTTC.

Many counts were recorded for this clonotype. This chain joins TRBV29-1 and TRBJ2-5; D may be TRBD2 (5 bases). Germline V gene lookup returns CDR1 SQVTM and CDR2 ANQGSEA. This CDR3 has 12 residues. V was shortened by 7 bases and J by 0 bases, with 9 bases between the two germline ends. CDR3 amino acids: CSASGDQETQYF. DNA of the CDR3: TGCAGCGCGTCCGGGGACCAAGAGACCCAGTACTTC.

This clonotype has more than one count but fewer than ten. V is TRBV20-1 and J is TRBJ1-1, with D perhaps TRBD1 (5 bases). The germline gives CDR1 DFQATT, CDR2 SNEGSKA (reference sequence). V was shortened by 6 bases and J by 3 bases, with 14 bases between the two germline ends. The CDR3 is 13 amino acids. This CDR3 reads CSAILGRYTEAFF. The CDR3 DNA follows: TGCAGTGCCATTTTGGGACGGTACACTGAAGCTTTCTTT.

V and J are TRBV5-5 and TRBJ1-6; D perhaps matches TRBD1 (5 bases). Trimming pared 0 bases from V and 9 bases from J, leaving 13 bases between. The germline CDR1 and CDR2 sequences are SGHKS and YYEKEE (reference sequence). The CDR3 sequence is 15 residues long. As DNA, the CDR3 is TGTGCCAGCAGCTTGGAAGCAGGGATGGGTTCACCCCTCCACTTT. Its translation is CASSLEAGMGSPLHF.

There are many counts of this clonotype. The chain is built from TRBV6-2 or TRBV6-3 and TRBJ2-1; D possibly uses TRBD1 or TRBD2 (5 bases each). CDR1 MNHEY and CDR2 SVGEGT come from the germline V gene. This CDR3 has 13 amino acids. The V end lost 8 bases, the J end lost 12 bases, and 20 bases lay between the germline ends. In DNA, the CDR3 is TGTGCCAGCTCATTACCTCCGGGAAGGGGGCAGTTCTTC. This codes for CASSLPPGRGQFF.

This clonotype has a count of ten or more. The rearrangement uses TRBV7-2 and TRBJ2-7; unclear D gene. Germline V gene sequence: CDR1 SGHTA, CDR2 FQGNSA. The CDR3 consists of 16 residues. The V end lost 4 bases, the J end lost 4 bases, and 20 bases lay between the germline ends. The CDR3 sequence: CASSSPNLSFRYEQYF. As DNA, the CDR3 is TGTGCCAGCAGCTCACCGAATCTCTCCTTTCGATACGAGCAGTACTTC.

This clonotype was observed at least ten times. The V gene is TRBV4-1, the J gene TRBJ1-5, with D hard to call. The V gene's germline CDR1 is MGHRA and CDR2 YSYEKL. CDR3 length: 13 amino acids. V dropped 1 base and J dropped 6 bases, with 7 bases sitting between them. The CDR3 DNA reads TGCGCCAGCAGCCAAGGGAGGGCTCAGCCCCAGCATTTT. Translating gives CASSQGRAQPQHF.

This clonotype was seen repeatedly, ten times or more. The chain has TRBV20-1 and TRBJ2-7; D remains unclear. The CDR3 consists of 13 residues. CDR1 is DFQATT, CDR2 SNEGSKA, per germline (reference sequence). V lost 2 bases to trimming and J lost 0 bases, with 8 bases between them. For the CDR3, the DNA is TGCAGTGCTAGACAGTTCCCCTCCTACGAGCAGTACTTC. Translating gives CSARQFPSYEQYF.

V is TRBV29-1 and J is TRBJ1-2; TRBD1 agrees at 8 bases. Trimming at V came to 6 bases and at J to 7 bases, leaving 10 bases not matched to a gene. This CDR3 has 13 amino acids. Per the germline V gene, CDR1 is SQVTM and CDR2 is ANQGSEA. The CDR3 nucleotides read TGCAGCGTAGACGGACAGGGAGGGAGTGGCTACACCTTC. Protein product: CSVDGQGGSGYTF.

This clonotype qualifies as medium-sized. This chain connects TRBV27 to TRBJ1-1; no definite D call. There are 14 residues in the CDR3. Between the trimmed V and J ends, which lost 2 bases and 1 base, there was a span of 8 bases. Germline CDR1 MNHEY, CDR2 SMNVEV (reference sequence). The CDR3 region is CASSLGRRNTEAFF. The CDR3 nucleotides are TGTGCCAGCAGTTTAGGTCGAAGGAACACTGAAGCTTTCTTT.

By sample share, this clonotype is medium-sized. This sequence joins TRBV29-1 and TRBJ2-4, with D maybe TRBD2 (6 bases). The germline CDR1 and CDR2 sequences are SQVTM and ANQGSEA. This CDR3 spans 13 amino acids. Trimming cost V 4 bases and J 8 bases, with 15 bases left between them. The CDR3 reads CSVVQSGGDIQYF. In DNA, the CDR3 is TGCAGCGTTGTCCAGTCCGGGGGAGACATTCAGTACTTC.

The J gene is TRBJ2-1, the V gene TRBV4-2; 7 bases are shared with TRBD2. The CDR3 contains 15 residues. The germline CDR1 and CDR2 sequences are LGHNA and YNFKEQ. The V gene end was trimmed by 0 bases and the J gene end by 3 bases; junction bases not matched to a gene: 2. CDR3 amino acids: CASSQDRGDYNEQFF. CDR3 in DNA: TGTGCCAGCAGCCAAGATCGGGGGGACTACAATGAGCAGTTCTTC.

This clonotype showed up many times. The J gene is TRBJ1-1, the V gene TRBV4-1; TRBD1 matches at 7 bases. Germline V gives CDR1 MGHRA, CDR2 YSYEKL. V shed 2 bases and J 5 bases; nucleotides not matched to a gene: 11. The length of the CDR3 is 16 residues. The chain's CDR3 is CASSQPGTVRMTEAFF. In DNA form, the CDR3 reads TGCGCCAGCAGCCAACCTGGGACAGTGAGAATGACTGAAGCTTTCTTT.

This clonotype was detected ten times or more. The V and J genes are TRBV19 and TRBJ1-4; D is ambiguous. The germline gives CDR1 LNHDA, CDR2 SQIVND (reference sequence). This CDR3 has 16 residues. The V end was cut by 4 bases, the J end by 3 bases, with 15 bases between. The CDR3 protein is CASSTGNLLSNEKLFF. The CDR3 DNA follows: TGTGCCAGTAGTACCGGGAACCTCCTGTCTAATGAAAAACTGTTTTTT.

This clonotype appeared many times. This chain links TRBV9 with TRBJ2-1; 9 nucleotides align to TRBD2. There are 18 residues in the CDR3. With V trimmed by 3 bases and J by 0 bases, 10 bases remained unmatched. Germline V gives CDR1 SGDLS, CDR2 YYNGEE. The CDR3 coding sequence is TGTGCCAGCAGCGACCCGAAAGCGGGAGGTTTCTCCTACAATGAGCAGTTCTTC. Residues: CASSDPKAGGFSYNEQFF.